This T cell receptor (beta chain) was profiled in a study of cytomegalovirus exposure and HLA in healthy donors. Findings and caveats of the study: The study recorded 164 TCR beta chains that were cytomegalovirus-associated.

Trimming removed 4 bases at V and 2 bases at J, with 11 bases between. CDR3 size: 15 residues. Germline V gene lookup returns CDR1 MGHRA and CDR2 YSYEKL. Concerning this clone: Its antigen remains unidentified.

Primers included in the PCR were 60 Vbeta and 13 Jbeta primers. Here immunoSEQ multiplex PCR was the method, and the copy in TCRdb shows in-frame clones only, minus some. The table includes fewer than 140,000 clones, 65% to 90% detected once. The sequence was collected from a man aged 50 or older in good health and CMV-seronegative. The specimen sequenced was PBMCs. The chain employs TRBV4-1 and TRBJ2-2; D is possibly TRBD1 (6 bases). CDR3 coding DNA: TGCGCCAGCAGCCGCAAGACAGGAAACACCGGGGAGCTGTTTTTT. This gives the protein CASSRKTGNTGELFF.